The rows below give T cell receptor beta chains drawn from one sample of a study of cytomegalovirus exposure and HLA in healthy donors. Method: immunoSEQ multiplex PCR; TCRdb's copy keeps in-frame clones and lacks some. The data show about 160,000 clones, 84% seen once. Sequenced material: PBMCs. The origin of the receptors is a man between 18 and 29 years old in good health and CMV-seronegative. Each CDR3 is given with its conserved first and last residue. Each record gives: V gene, clone size, D gene, J gene, CDR3 DNA, CDR3 protein. The D gene is left open where the match is weak. Some rows have no size entry. The others give once, few or many, or a class for an expanded clone.

TRBV2	NA	TRBD1	TRBJ2-5	TGTGCCAGCAGCGCTCCGGGGACAGCGGAGACCCAGTACTTC	CASSAPGTAETQYF
TRBV14	few	TRBD1	TRBJ2-2	TGTGCCAGCAGCCAAGATCAGGGGGTAGCCGGGGAGCTGTTTTTT	CASSQDQGVAGELFF
TRBV7-9	NA	TRBD1	TRBJ1-1	TGTGCCAGCAGCTTGCCAGGGGGCGGGATCACTGAAGCTTTCTTT	CASSLPGGGITEAFF
TRBV28	NA	TRBD2	TRBJ2-3	TGTGCCAGCAGTTTACCTGGGGCGGGAGCTACAGATACGCAGTATTTT	CASSLPGAGATDTQYF
TRBV13	NA	NA	TRBJ2-7	TGTGCCAGCAGCCAATCCGGTTACGAGCAGTACTTC	CASSQSGYEQYF
TRBV5-1	NA	TRBD2	TRBJ2-5	TGCGCCAGCAGCTTGGCAGGCAGGTCAGGACTAGCGGGAGAGGAGACCCAGTACTTC	CASSLAGRSGLAGEETQYF
TRBV9	few	TRBD2	TRBJ2-7	TGTGCCAGCAGCGTCGGACTAGCGGGAGGGTCTAGAGAGCAGTACTTC	CASSVGLAGGSREQYF
TRBV7-9	few	TRBD1	TRBJ1-2	TGTGCCAGCAGCTTCCCCCCGGAGGGGGCAGTCTATGGCTACACCTTC	CASSFPPEGAVYGYTF
TRBV7-2	NA	NA	TRBJ1-2	TGTGCCAGCAGCCCCCGGGGAACCTATGGCTACACCTTC	CASSPRGTYGYTF
TRBV29-1	NA	NA	TRBJ2-7	TGCAGCGTTCTTTCACCGGGACACCTTAACGAGCAGTACTTC	CSVLSPGHLNEQYF
TRBV19	NA	TRBD1	TRBJ1-2	TGTGCCAGTAGTCCAGGAGGACAGGGTGCGTTTGGCTACACCTTC	CASSPGGQGAFGYTF
TRBV28	few	NA	TRBJ1-5	NA	CASSWGAGTGVHF
TRBV5-1	NA	TRBD1	TRBJ2-5	TGCGCCAGCAGCTTCCGGACAGGGGCCCAAGAGACCCAGTACTTC	CASSFRTGAQETQYF
TRBV28	NA	NA	TRBJ1-2	TGTGCCAGCGCGGGGAACTATGGCTACACCTTC	CASAGNYGYTF
TRBV13	NA	TRBD1	TRBJ2-7	TGTGCCAGCAGAAGGGGGTTGGGACAGGGGGCCTACGAGCAGTACTTC	CASRRGLGQGAYEQYF
TRBV29-1	NA	TRBD2	TRBJ2-1	TGCAGCGTTGAAGCTCCGGGACTAGCGGGAGGCTACAATGAGCAGTTCTTC	CSVEAPGLAGGYNEQFF
TRBV5-6	few	NA	TRBJ1-2	TGTGCCAGCAGCTCCGGTACAGGCTCCTATGGCTACACCTTC	CASSSGTGSYGYTF
TRBV7-3	NA	NA	TRBJ1-6	TGTGCCAGCAGCTCGACGGGATTTAATTCACCCCTCCACTTT	CASSSTGFNSPLHF
TRBV5-1	NA	NA	TRBJ1-5	TGCGCCAGCAGCTTGGTAGGAGGGAGCAATCAGCCCCAGCATTTT	CASSLVGGSNQPQHF
TRBV7-9	once	TRBD1	TRBJ2-7	TGTGCCAGCAGCCTAAGGGACAGGGGGCTGTACGAGCAGTACTTC	CASSLRDRGLYEQYF
TRBV5-6	NA	TRBD2	TRBJ2-1	TGTGCCAGCAGCTTGGAATGGGCGGTGGGGGGGAATGAGCAGTTCTTC	CASSLEWAVGGNEQFF
TRBV4-1	NA	TRBD1	TRBJ2-7	TGCGCCAGCAGCCAAGGGACAGGGGTTGCCGAGCAGTACTTC	CASSQGTGVAEQYF
TRBV5-8	NA	NA	TRBJ1-1	TGTGCCAGCAGCTTGGAGATGGCTTTGAACACTGAAGCTTTCTTT	CASSLEMALNTEAFF
TRBV29-1	few	NA	TRBJ2-7	TGCAGCGTTAACCAGGGGCCGAACGAGCAGTACTTC	CSVNQGPNEQYF
TRBV5-1	NA	NA	TRBJ2-7	TGCGCCAGCGCCCTTGCCGGGAGCTACGAGCAGTACTTC	CASALAGSYEQYF
TRBV29-1	NA	NA	TRBJ1-2	TGCAGCGTTGAAAGGGGCGAGTATGGCTACACCTTC	CSVERGEYGYTF
TRBV19	NA	NA	TRBJ2-1	TGTGCCAGTATCGGGGGGCCGGGGAGAAATGAGCAGTTCTTC	CASIGGPGRNEQFF
TRBV9	NA	TRBD1	TRBJ2-7	TGTGCCAGCAGCGGGACAGGGTCTGAATACGAGCAGTACTTC	CASSGTGSEYEQYF
TRBV7-9	once	TRBD2	TRBJ2-1	TGTTCCAGCAGCCGGACTAGCGGGAGGGCCGCCTACAATGAGCAGTTCTTC	CSSSRTSGRAAYNEQFF
TRBV28	NA	NA	TRBJ2-7	TGTGCCAGCAGTTCAAGACTGCCGCCCTACGAGCAGTACTTC	CASSSRLPPYEQYF
TRBV4-1	once	NA	TRBJ2-3	TGCGCCAGCAGCCAAGCCGGAGGGGACGTCACAGATACGCAGTATTTT	CASSQAGGDVTDTQYF
TRBV12-2	NA	NA	TRBJ2-1	TGTGCAAGTCGCTTCAGGCCGGGACAGGGTGATGGCGATGAGCAGTTCTTC	CASRFRPGQGDGDEQFF
TRBV23-1	NA	TRBD2	TRBJ2-1	TGCGCCAGCAGTCGACGGACTAGCGAAGTCCGGGGCCTGCGGGATAACGATGAGCAGTTCTTC	CASSRRTSEVRGLRDNDEQFF
TRBV5-1	once	NA	TRBJ2-7	TGCGCCAGCAGCTTGGAGCGGGCAGGCCCCTACGAGCAGTACTTC	CASSLERAGPYEQYF
TRBV9	NA	NA	TRBJ2-1	TGTGCCAGCAGTACCTACAGGGAGAACAATGAGCAGTTCTTC	CASSTYRENNEQFF
TRBV29-1	NA	NA	TRBJ1-6	TGCAGCGTTGGGGCCGACTATAATTCACCCCTCCACTTT	CSVGADYNSPLHF
TRBV4-3	NA	NA	TRBJ2-3	TGCGCCAGCAGCCAAGAGCAAGCCACAGATACGCAGTATTTT	CASSQEQATDTQYF
TRBV28	NA	NA	TRBJ1-6	TGTGCCAGCAGGCTACGCAGGGCTGGTTCACCCCTCCACTTT	CASRLRRAGSPLHF
TRBV28	NA	TRBD1	TRBJ2-1	TGTGCCAGCAGTGGCGCTCCGGGACAGGGGGCGGGTGAGCAGTTCTTC	CASSGAPGQGAGEQFF
TRBV7-8	NA	TRBD2	TRBJ2-1	TGTGCCAGCACCCGAGTTAGCGGGAGTGGCTATGAGCAGTTCTTC	CASTRVSGSGYEQFF
TRBV5-6	NA	TRBD2	TRBJ2-2	TGTGCCAGCAGCTGGGGGACTAGCGGGGGGGCCGGGGAGCTGTTTTTT	CASSWGTSGGAGELFF
TRBV9	NA	NA	TRBJ1-4	TGTGCCAGCAGCCCTCGGCCGGGGAAGGATGAAAAACTGTTTTTT	CASSPRPGKDEKLFF
TRBV30	NA	TRBD2	TRBJ2-1	TGTGCCTGGAGTGAGGACGGGACTAGCGGGACCCTCAGGTTCTTC	CAWSEDGTSGTLRFF
TRBV5-4	NA	TRBD2	TRBJ2-3	TGTGCCAGCAGCTTGGAGGTTGGGGGGAGGGGAGATACGCAGTATTTT	CASSLEVGGRGDTQYF
TRBV28	NA	NA	TRBJ1-1	TGTGCCACCCACTACCCCCGGGGTGGGGCTTTCTTT	CATHYPRGGAFF
TRBV28	NA	TRBD2	TRBJ2-5	TGTGCCAGCAGTTCGGGGACTAGCGGGGGGGCTCTAAGAGCAGAGACCCAGTACTTC	CASSSGTSGGALRAETQYF
TRBV2	NA	TRBD2	TRBJ2-1	TGTGCCAGCGGATTACTAGCGGGGGGCGGCAATGAGCAGTTCTTC	CASGLLAGGGNEQFF
TRBV19	NA	TRBD1	TRBJ1-5	TGTGCCAGTGAAAAGACAGGGAATGGCAATCAGCCCCAGCATTTT	CASEKTGNGNQPQHF
TRBV5-1	NA	NA	TRBJ1-2	TGCGCCAGCAGCCAGGCCTCAGGCCCGACCCACTATGGCTACACCTTC	CASSQASGPTHYGYTF
TRBV5-4	NA	NA	TRBJ1-2	TGTGCCAGCAGCCCCTGGGGAGGGCTGTTTGGCTACACCTTC	CASSPWGGLFGYTF
TRBV10-3	NA	TRBD1	TRBJ1-2	TGTGCCATCAGCGGACAGGGTGGAGGGAACTATGGCTACACCTTC	CAISGQGGGNYGYTF
TRBV27	few	TRBD2	TRBJ2-2	TGTGCCAGCAGCGCCCATCTAGCGGGAGGGGAGCTGTTTTTT	CASSAHLAGGELFF
TRBV6-5	NA	NA	TRBJ2-3	TGTGCCAGCAGCCCCACTCAGGGAAGAGGAGATACGCAGTATTTT	CASSPTQGRGDTQYF